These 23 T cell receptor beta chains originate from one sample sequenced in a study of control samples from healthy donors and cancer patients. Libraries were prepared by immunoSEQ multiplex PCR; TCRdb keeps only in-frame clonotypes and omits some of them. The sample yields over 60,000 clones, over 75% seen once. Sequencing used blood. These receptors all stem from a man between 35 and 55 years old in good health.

CDR3 sequence reads: CASIISRGPTEAFF. DNA for the CDR3: TGTGCCAGCATCATTAGTCGGGGGCCCACTGAAGCTTTCTTT. The V and J genes are TRBV28 and TRBJ1-1; possible D gene TRBD1, 6 bases. Germline V gene data show CDR1 as MDHEN and CDR2 as SYDVKM. V lost 7 bases and J lost 4, with 16 bases in between. CDR3 length equals 14 residues.

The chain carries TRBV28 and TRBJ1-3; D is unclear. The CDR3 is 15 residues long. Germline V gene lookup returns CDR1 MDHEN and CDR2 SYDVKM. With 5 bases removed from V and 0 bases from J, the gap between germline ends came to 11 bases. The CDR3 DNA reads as TGTGCCAGCAGTCCCCCAGTGGGCTCTGGAAACACCATATATTTT. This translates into CASSPPVGSGNTIYF.

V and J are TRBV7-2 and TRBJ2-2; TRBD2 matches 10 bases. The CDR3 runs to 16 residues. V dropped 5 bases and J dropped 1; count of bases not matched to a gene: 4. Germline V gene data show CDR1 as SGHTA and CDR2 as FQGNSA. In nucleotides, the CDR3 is TGTGCCAGCAGCCTCCGACTAGCGGGGAACACCGGGGAGCTGTTTTTT. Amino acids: CASSLRLAGNTGELFF.

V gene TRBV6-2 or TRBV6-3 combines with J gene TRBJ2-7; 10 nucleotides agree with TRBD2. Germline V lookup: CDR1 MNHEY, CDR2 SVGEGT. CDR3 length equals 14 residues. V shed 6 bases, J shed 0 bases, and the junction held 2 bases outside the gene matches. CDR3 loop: CASRPSGGSYEQYF. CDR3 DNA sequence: TGTGCCAGCAGGCCTAGCGGGGGCTCCTACGAGCAGTACTTC.

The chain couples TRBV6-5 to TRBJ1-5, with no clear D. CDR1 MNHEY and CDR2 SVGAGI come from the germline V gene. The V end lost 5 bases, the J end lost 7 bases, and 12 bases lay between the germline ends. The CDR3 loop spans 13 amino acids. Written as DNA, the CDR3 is TGTGCCAGCAGTCTGAGCAACGGGCAGCCCCAGCATTTT. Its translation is CASSLSNGQPQHF.

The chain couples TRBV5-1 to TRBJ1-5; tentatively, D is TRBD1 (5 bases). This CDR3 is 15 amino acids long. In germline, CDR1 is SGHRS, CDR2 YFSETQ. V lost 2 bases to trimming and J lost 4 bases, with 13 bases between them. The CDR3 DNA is TGCGCCAGCAGCTTTGAAGGGGATGGGAATCAGCCCCAGCATTTT. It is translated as CASSFEGDGNQPQHF.

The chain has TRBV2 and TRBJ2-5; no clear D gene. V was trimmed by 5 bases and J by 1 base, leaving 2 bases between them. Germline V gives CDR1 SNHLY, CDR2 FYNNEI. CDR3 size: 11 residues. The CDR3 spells CASSLQETQYF. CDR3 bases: TGTGCCAGCAGTCTCCAAGAGACCCAGTACTTC. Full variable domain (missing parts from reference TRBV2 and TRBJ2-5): EPEVTQTPSHQVTQMGQEVILRCVPISNHLYFYWYRQILGQKVEFLVSFYNNEISEKSEIFDDQFSVERPDGSNFTLKIRSTKLEDSAMYFCASSLQETQYFGPGTRLLVL.

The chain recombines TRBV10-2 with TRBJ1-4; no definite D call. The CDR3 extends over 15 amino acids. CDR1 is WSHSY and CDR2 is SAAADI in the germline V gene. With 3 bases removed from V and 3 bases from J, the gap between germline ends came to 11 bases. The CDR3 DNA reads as TGCGCCAGCAGTGACCGGCGGCCAGCTAATGAAAAACTGTTTTTT. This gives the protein CASSDRRPANEKLFF.

The CDR3 loop reads CASSLDGVGLPTQFF. The CDR3 nucleotides are TGTGCCAGCAGCTTAGATGGGGTGGGCCTGCCGACTCAGTTCTTC. V and J are TRBV11-3 and TRBJ2-1, with D unclear. There are 15 residues in the CDR3. Deletions cut 0 bases from V and 13 bases from J, with 19 bases between. The V gene's germline CDR1 is SGHNT and CDR2 YENEEA.

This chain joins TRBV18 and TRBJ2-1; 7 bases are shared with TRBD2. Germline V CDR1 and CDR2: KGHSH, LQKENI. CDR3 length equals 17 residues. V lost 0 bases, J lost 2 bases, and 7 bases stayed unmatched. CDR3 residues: CASSPPDLRGAYNEQFF. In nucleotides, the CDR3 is TGTGCCAGCTCACCACCGGACTTACGGGGGGCCTACAATGAGCAGTTCTTC.

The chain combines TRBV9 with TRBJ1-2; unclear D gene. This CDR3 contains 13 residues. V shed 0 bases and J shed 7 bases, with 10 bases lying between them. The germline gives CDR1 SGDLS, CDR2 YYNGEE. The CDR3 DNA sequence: TGTGCCAGCAGCGTAGGAACAGAGGGTGGCTACACCTTC. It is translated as CASSVGTEGGYTF.

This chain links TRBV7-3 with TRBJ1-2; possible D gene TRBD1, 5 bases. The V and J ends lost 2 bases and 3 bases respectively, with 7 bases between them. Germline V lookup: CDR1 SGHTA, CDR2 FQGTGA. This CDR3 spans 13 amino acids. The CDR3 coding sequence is TGTGCCAGCAGCTTAGAAGGGGACTATGGCTACACCTTC. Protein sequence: CASSLEGDYGYTF.

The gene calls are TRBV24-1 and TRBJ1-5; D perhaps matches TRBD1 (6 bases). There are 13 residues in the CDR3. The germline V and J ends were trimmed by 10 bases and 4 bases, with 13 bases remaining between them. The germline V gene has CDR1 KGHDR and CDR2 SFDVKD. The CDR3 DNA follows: TGTGCCACGTCTACAGGGATGAATCAGCCCCAGCATTTT. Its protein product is CATSTGMNQPQHF.

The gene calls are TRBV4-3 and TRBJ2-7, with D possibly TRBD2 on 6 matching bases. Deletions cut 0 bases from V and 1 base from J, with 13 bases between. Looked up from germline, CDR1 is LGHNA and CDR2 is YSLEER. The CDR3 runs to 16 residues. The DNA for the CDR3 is TGCGCCAGCAGCCAAGATCAGGGTAGCGGATCCTACGAGCAGTACTTC. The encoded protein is CASSQDQGSGSYEQYF.

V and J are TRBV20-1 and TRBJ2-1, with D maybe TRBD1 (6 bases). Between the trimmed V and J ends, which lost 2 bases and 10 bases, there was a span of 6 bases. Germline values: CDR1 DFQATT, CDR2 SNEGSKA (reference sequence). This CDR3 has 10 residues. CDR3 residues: CSARRGEQFF. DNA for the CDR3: TGCAGTGCTAGAAGGGGGGAGCAGTTCTTC.

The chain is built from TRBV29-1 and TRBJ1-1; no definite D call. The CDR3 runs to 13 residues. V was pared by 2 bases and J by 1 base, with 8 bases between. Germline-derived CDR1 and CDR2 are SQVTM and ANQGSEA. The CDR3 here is CSVERIENTEAFF. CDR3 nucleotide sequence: TGCAGCGTTGAACGAATAGAGAACACTGAAGCTTTCTTT. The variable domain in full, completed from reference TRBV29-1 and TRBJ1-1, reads SAVISQKPSRDICQRGTSLTIQCQVDSQVTMMFWYRQQPGQSLTLIATANQGSEATYESGFVIDKFPISRPNLTFSTLTVSNMSPEDSSIYLCSVERIENTEAFFGQGTRLTVV.

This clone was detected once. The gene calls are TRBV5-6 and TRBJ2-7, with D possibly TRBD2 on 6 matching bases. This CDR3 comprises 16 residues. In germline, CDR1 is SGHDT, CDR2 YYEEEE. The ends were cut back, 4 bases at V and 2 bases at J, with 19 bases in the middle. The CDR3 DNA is TGTGCCAGCAGCACCAGGGTGGGGGGTAGTACCTACGAGCAGTACTTC. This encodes CASSTRVGGSTYEQYF.

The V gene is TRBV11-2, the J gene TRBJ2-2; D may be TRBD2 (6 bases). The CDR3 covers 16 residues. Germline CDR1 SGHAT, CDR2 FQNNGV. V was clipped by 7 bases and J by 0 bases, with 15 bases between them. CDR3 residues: CASTLGPSANTGELFF. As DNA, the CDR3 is TGTGCCAGCACCCTGGGGCCTAGCGCGAACACCGGGGAGCTGTTTTTT. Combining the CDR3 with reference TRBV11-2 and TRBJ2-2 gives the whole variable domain EAGVAQSPRYKIIEKRQSVAFWCNPISGHATLYWYQQILGQGPKLLIQFQNNGVVDDSQLPKDRFSAERLKGVDSTLKIQPAKLEDSAVYLCASTLGPSANTGELFFGEGSRLTVL.

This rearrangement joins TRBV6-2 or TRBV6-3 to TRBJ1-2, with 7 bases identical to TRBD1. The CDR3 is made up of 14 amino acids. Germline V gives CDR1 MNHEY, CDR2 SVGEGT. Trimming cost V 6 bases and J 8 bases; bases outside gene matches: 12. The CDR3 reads CASSDGTAFYGYTF. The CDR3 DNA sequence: TGTGCCAGCAGCGACGGGACAGCCTTTTACGGCTACACCTTC.

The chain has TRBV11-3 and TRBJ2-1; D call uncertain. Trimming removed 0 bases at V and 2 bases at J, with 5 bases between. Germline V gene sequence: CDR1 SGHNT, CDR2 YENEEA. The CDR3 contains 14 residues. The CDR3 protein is CASSLEQTYNEQFF. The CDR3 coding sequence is TGTGCCAGCAGCTTAGAACAGACCTACAATGAGCAGTTCTTC.

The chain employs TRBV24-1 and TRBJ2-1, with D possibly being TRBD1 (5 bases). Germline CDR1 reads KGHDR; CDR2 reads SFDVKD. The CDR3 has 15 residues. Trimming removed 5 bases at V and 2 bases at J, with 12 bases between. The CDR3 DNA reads TGTGCCACCAGTGCCCATGGGGCAGCCTACAATGAGCAGTTCTTC. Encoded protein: CATSAHGAAYNEQFF.

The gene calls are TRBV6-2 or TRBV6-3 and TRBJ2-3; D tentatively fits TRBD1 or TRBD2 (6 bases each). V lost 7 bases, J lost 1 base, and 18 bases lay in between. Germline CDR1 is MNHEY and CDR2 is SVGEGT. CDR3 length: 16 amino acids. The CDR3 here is CASTPAPRGGTDTQYF. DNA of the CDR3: TGTGCCAGCACCCCGGCACCAAGGGGGGGCACAGATACGCAGTATTTT.

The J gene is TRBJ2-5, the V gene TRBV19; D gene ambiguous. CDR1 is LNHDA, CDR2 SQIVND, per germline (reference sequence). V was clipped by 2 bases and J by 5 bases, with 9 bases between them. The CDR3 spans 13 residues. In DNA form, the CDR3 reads TGTGCCAGTAGTATAAACTACCGGGAGACCCAGTACTTC. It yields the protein CASSINYRETQYF. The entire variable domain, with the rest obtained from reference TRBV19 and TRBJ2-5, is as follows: DGGITQSPKYLFRKEGQNVTLSCEQNLNHDAMYWYRQDPGQGLRLIYYSQIVNDFQKGDIAEGYSVSREKKESFPLTVTSAQKNPTAFYLCASSINYRETQYFGPGTRLLVL.